This TCR beta chain originates from a study of T-cell reconstitution after alpha-beta-depleted transplantation in children. Library preparation (for TCRbeta) was performed with unique molecular identifiers. A single record per CDR3 protein comes from TCRdb applying MiXCR to the PCR reads. The table has 900,000 or so distinct CDR3 sequences, around 17% seen once. The CDR3 has 17 residues. J gave up 0 bases and V 0 bases, and 0 bases lay outside the gene matches. Germline CDR1 MGHRA, CDR2 YSYEKL. With regard to this clonotype: Its antigen is undetermined.

Study-wide results and caveats: Newly generated T cells supplied most T-cell counts and diversity one year post-transplant. As was reported, about two months after transplant, alpha-beta T cells came from several hundred expanded graft clones.

The sequence was obtained from a male patient aged 5 to 17 who had a stem cell transplant for acute lymphoblastic leukemia, so the T cells may come from the graft donor. The rearrangement links TRBV4-1 to TRBJ2-1, with 12 nucleotides matching TRBD1. This specimen was PBMCs, mostly from graft donor cells, taken 360 days after TCRalphabeta/CD19-depleted stem cell transplant. The CDR3 sequence: CASSQEGQGASYNEQFF. Here the CDR3 DNA reads TGCGCCAGCAGCCAAGAGGGACAGGGGGCCTCCTACAATGAGCAGTTCTTC.